This T cell receptor beta chain was recovered during a study of CD8 T cells in seronegative destructive rheumatoid arthritis (dated by TCRdb to 2018 to 2021). About the study as a whole: Most of the eight CND-RA patients were receiving biological drugs at sampling. Peripheral CD8+ TCRbeta repertoires were compared between CCP-negative destructive rheumatoid arthritis (CND-RA) patients and newly diagnosed seropositive RA, seronegative RA and healthy controls. Rather than undergoing new sequencing, the seropositive RA, seronegative RA and healthy control comparison cohorts were drawn from an earlier published TCRbeta dataset.

Genomic DNA from CD8+ cells was used for TCRbeta sequencing, which was performed according to the manufacturer's instructions. A genomics technology centre in Finland ran the TCRbeta sequencing, which was done with the immunoSEQ assay. The paper's processing steps were these. Clonotype tables generated by the immunoSEQ preprocessing pipeline were converted into VDJtools format, and non-productive clonotypes were filtered out. Samples with fewer than 10,000 reads were excluded, the remaining samples were subsampled to 10,000 reads, and most of the eight CND-RA samples were retained. Using the VDJtools CalcDiversityStats function on data subsampled to 10,000 reads, the Shannon-Wiener, Simpson and clonality indices were calculated. To infer antigen specificity, non-singleton TCRbeta clonotypes were hard-matched against VDJdb, with no mismatches permitted. CDR3 sequences differing by one amino acid (Hamming distance 1) were grouped into clusters with potentially shared antigen targets. After each group was resampled to six samples, one-sided Fisher's exact tests checked public clonotypes for group enrichment, with the whole procedure repeated ten times. The clones in this table, taken by TCRdb from immuneACCESS, are in-frame only. Not every clone is retained; where verified, under half of the shortfall comes from an unresolved V gene, and the cause of the rest is unknown. Clone size and the V and J calls come from that table; the DNA yielded D and trimming. This sample is represented by fewer than 15,000 clones; roughly four fifths of them were singletons. The ten top clones hold roughly a quarter of the sample.

What the authors observed across the whole study: Across the 110,000 or so clonotypes tested, no public clonotype enrichment survived Benjamini-Hochberg correction. Compared with controls and other RA subtypes, CND-RA repertoires contained more CMV-reactive and fewer influenza A-reactive CD8+ TCRbeta sequences. After adjusting for age, CND-RA patients appeared to have less diverse, more clonal CD8+ TCRbeta repertoires than other RA subtypes. The small size of the CND-RA cohort was acknowledged as a limitation of the study. A distinct set of enriched public clonotypes appeared to be present in CND-RA patients, and the authors interpreted this finding as support for a separate disease subset. In the absence of diagnostic samples, TCR repertoire differences may be partly attributable to poor disease control over the years rather than being present at onset.

On this clone: Its antigen remains undetermined. Within one base of it there is no much larger clone, and no base qualities were kept.

A negative result on the clinical CCP2 antibody test was shown by CND-RA patients, and progression of joint destruction was observed despite active therapy. Every CND-RA patient showed typical joint destruction in the wrists and ankles and had failed conventional anti-rheumatic therapy. CND-RA patients were sampled after long disease histories, spanning decades in several cases, rather than at diagnosis. Each patient provided 45 to 50 millilitres of EDTA-anticoagulated peripheral blood. Density gradient separation with Ficoll-Paque PLUS was used to isolate peripheral blood mononuclear cells. CD8+ cells were isolated from fresh or cryopreserved PBMCs by AutoMACS magnetic bead positive selection, with purity checked by flow cytometry. Genomic DNA was extracted with Nucleospin Tissue or Tissue XS kits and quantified on a Qubit 2.0 fluorometer. V and J lose 5 bases and 4 bases, and a span of 12 bases separates them. The CDR3 contains 14 residues, cysteine and phenylalanine counted. Solely the CDR3 DNA is kept, with 42 bases framed from the first base. Via the germline V gene (reference sequence), CDR1 is SEHNR and CDR2 FQNEAQ.

The rearranged chain carries TRBV7-9 and TRBJ1-3; the D gene assignment is ambiguous. Material for sequencing was CD8+ T cells from blood. This TCR derives from a woman aged 25 to 55 with seronegative destructive rheumatoid arthritis. The DNA is TGTGCCAGCAGCGAGGTATCTTTCGGAAACACCATATATTTT. Its protein product is CASSEVSFGNTIYF.